This entry concerns a single T cell receptor (beta chain). Its matching antigen is unknown. Primers for the PCR totalled 60 Vbeta and 13 Jbeta. The data were produced by immunoSEQ multiplex PCR, yet TCRdb's version contains in-frame clones alone and is incomplete. The sample comprises about 200,000 clones, approximately 79% of which are singletons, and around 1.7% rests with the top ten. These data come from a study of cytomegalovirus exposure and HLA in healthy donors. Study-wide points: Most observed TCR sequences were rare, whereas some public TCRs were detected in many donors. In a later analysis, at a false discovery rate of 0.05, under 20,000 TCR beta sequences were associated with HLA alleles.

CDR1 is SGHTA and CDR2 is FQGTGA in the germline V gene. Trimming at V came to 5 bases and at J to 1 base, leaving 18 bases not matched to a gene. This CDR3 is 20 amino acids long. V and J are TRBV7-3 and TRBJ2-3; 10 bases are shared with TRBD2. What was sequenced was PBMCs. The origin of this receptor is a man aged 50-60 years in good health and CMV-seronegative. CDR3 nucleotides: TGTGCCAGCAGCCTAGGTCCGTCTAGCGGGAGAGGAGGTGGCACAGATACGCAGTATTTT. It codes for CASSLGPSSGRGGGTDTQYF. The whole variable domain, remainder taken from reference TRBV7-3 and TRBJ2-3, is GAGVSQTPSNKVTEKGKYVELRCDPISGHTALYWYRQSLGQGPEFLIYFQGTGAADDSGLPNDRFFAVRPEGSVSTLKIQRTERGDSAVYLCASSLGPSSGRGGGTDTQYFGPGTRLTVL.